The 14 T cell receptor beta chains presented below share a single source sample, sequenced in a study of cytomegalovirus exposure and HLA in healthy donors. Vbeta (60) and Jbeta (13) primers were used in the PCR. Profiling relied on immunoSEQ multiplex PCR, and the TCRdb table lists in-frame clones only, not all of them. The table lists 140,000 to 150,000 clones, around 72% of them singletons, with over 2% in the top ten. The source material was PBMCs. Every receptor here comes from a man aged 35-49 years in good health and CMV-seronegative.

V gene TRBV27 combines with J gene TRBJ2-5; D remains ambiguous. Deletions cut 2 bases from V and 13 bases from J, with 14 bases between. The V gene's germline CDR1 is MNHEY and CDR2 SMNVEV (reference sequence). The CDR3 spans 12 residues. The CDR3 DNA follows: TGTGCCAGCAGTTTACCTTCCCTCGAGGTGTACTTC. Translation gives CASSLPSLEVYF.

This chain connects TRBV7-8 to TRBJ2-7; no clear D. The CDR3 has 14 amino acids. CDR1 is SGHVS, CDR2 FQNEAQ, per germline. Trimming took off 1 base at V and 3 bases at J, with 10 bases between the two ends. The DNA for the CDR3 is TGTGCCAGCAGCTTAGGCCTCTCGGTCTACGAGCAGTACTTC. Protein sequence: CASSLGLSVYEQYF.

CDR3 in DNA: TGCAGTGCTAGCCGGGGTGAGCAGTTCTTC. Protein: CSASRGEQFF. The chain uses TRBV20-1 and TRBJ2-1; tentative D call: TRBD2 (5 bases). With 3 bases removed from V and 9 bases from J, the gap between germline ends came to 6 bases. Germline-derived CDR1 and CDR2 are DFQATT and SNEGSKA (reference sequence). The CDR3 has 10 residues.

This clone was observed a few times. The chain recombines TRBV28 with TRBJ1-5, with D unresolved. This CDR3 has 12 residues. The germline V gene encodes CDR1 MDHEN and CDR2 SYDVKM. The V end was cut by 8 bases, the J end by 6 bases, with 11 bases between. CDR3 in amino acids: CASSGYGQPQHF. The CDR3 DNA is TGTGCCAGCTCGGGGTACGGTCAGCCCCAGCATTTT.

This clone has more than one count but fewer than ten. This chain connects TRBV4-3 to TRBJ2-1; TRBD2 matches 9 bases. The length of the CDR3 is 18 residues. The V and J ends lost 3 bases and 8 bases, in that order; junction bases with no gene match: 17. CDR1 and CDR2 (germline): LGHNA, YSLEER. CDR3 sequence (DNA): TGCGCCAGCAGCCATGCCGTGGGTAGCGGGAGTACTATCCATGAGCAGTTCTTC. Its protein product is CASSHAVGSGSTIHEQFF.

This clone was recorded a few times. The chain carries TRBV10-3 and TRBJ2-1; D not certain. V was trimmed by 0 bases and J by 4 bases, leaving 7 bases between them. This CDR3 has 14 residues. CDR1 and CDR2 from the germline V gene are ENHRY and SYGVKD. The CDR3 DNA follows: TGTGCCATCAGTGAGTCTCGGAGTTACAATGAGCAGTTCTTC. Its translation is CAISESRSYNEQFF.

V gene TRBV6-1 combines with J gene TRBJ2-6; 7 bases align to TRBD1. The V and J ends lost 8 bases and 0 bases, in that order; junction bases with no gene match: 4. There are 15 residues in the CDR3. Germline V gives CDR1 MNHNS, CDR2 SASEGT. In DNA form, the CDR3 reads TGTGCCAGCCGGGACAGTCCCTCTGGGGCCAACGTCCTGACTTTC. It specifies CASRDSPSGANVLTF.

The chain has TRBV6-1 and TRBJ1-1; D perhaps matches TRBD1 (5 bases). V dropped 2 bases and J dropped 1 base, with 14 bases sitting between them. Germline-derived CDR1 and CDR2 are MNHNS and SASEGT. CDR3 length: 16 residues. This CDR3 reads CASSEREGRRNTEAFF. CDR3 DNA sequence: TGTGCCAGCAGTGAACGGGAGGGGCGCAGGAACACTGAAGCTTTCTTT.

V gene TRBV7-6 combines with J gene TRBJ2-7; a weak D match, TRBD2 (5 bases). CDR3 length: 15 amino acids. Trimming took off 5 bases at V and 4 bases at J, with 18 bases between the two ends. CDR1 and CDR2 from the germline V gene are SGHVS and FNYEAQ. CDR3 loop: CASSAGPFAAYEQYF. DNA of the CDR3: TGTGCCAGCAGCGCGGGCCCCTTTGCGGCATACGAGCAGTACTTC. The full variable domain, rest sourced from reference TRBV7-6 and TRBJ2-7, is GAGVSQSPRYKVTKRGQDVALRCDPISGHVSLYWYRQALGQGPEFLTYFNYEAQQDKSGLPNDRFSAERPEGSISTLTIQRTEQRDSAMYRCASSAGPFAAYEQYFGPGTRLTVT.

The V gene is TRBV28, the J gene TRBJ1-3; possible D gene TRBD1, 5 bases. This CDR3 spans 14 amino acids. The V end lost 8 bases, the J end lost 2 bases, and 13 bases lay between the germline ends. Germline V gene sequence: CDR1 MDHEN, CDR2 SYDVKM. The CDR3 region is CASFTTGTGNTIYF. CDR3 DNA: TGTGCCAGCTTCACCACAGGCACTGGAAACACCATATATTTT.

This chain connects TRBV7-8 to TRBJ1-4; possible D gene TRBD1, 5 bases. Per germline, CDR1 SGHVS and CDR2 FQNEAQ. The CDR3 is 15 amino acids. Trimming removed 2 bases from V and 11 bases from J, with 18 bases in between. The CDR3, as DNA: TGTGCCAGCAGCTTAACTTCCGCCGGGGGTAGGAAACTGTTTTTT. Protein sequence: CASSLTSAGGRKLFF.

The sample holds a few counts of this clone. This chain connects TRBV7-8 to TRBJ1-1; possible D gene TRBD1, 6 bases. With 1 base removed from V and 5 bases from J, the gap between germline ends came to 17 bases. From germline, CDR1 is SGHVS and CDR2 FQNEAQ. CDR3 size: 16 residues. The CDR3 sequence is CASSLVGGSGETEAFF. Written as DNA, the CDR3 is TGTGCCAGCAGCTTAGTTGGTGGTTCAGGGGAGACTGAAGCTTTCTTT.

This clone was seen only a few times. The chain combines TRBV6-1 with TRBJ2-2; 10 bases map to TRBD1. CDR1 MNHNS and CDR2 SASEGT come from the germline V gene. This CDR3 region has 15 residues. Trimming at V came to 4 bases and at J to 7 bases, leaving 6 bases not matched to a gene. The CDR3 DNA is TGTGCCAGCAGTGTACGACAGGGGGCGGGCGGGGAGCTGTTTTTT. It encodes CASSVRQGAGGELFF.

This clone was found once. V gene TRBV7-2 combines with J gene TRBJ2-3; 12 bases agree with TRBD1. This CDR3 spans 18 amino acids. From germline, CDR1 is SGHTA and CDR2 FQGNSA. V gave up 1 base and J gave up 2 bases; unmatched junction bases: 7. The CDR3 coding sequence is TGTGCCAGCAGCTTAGGGGGTAGGGGACAGGGGGCCACAGATACGCAGTATTTT. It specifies CASSLGGRGQGATDTQYF.